The 18 T cell receptor beta chains below all came from one sample that was sequenced in a study of T cell repertoires in cytomegalovirus infection. MiXCR, run by TCRdb on the reads, gives a single entry per CDR3 protein. The sample has some 400,000 distinct CDR3 sequences; 15% to 20% are singletons. Sequencing was performed on PBMCs. These receptors came from a human donor in good health (CMV status not recorded). Some clones in this sample may be carry-over from other donors' samples.

This clonotype showed up just a few times. The chain links TRBV6-6 to TRBJ1-6, with 9 positions matching TRBD1. Trimming took 6 bases from V and 7 from J; bases not matched to a gene: 10. This CDR3 spans 16 amino acids. The germline CDR1 and CDR2 sequences are MNHNY and SVGAGI (reference sequence). The CDR3 region is CASSGQGTGINSPLHF. CDR3 bases: TGTGCCAGCAGCGGACAGGGGACAGGGATAAATTCACCCCTCCACTTT.

In its sample, this clonotype was seen many times. V is TRBV7-2 and J is TRBJ2-7; the D gene is possibly TRBD1 (6 bases). The CDR3 has 14 amino acids. V was clipped by 4 bases and J by 7 bases, with 17 bases between them. Germline V gene sequence: CDR1 SGHTA, CDR2 FQGNSA. Here the CDR3 reads CASSSPMQGYEQYF. Here the CDR3 DNA reads TGTGCCAGCAGCTCCCCGATGCAGGGGTATGAGCAGTACTTC.

This clonotype was observed at least ten times. This chain links TRBV7-9 with TRBJ2-2; 9 bases line up with TRBD1. The germline V gene has CDR1 SEHNR and CDR2 FQNEAQ (reference sequence). The J segment lost 2 bases and the V segment lost 3 bases, leaving 25 bases of the junction unmatched. The CDR3 contains 23 residues. CDR3 amino acids: CASSLPLTPLQGKTGGNTGELFF. The CDR3 coding sequence is TGTGCCAGCAGCTTGCCCTTGACTCCGCTCCAGGGGAAGACAGGGGGTAACACCGGGGAGCTGTTTTTT.

This clonotype was recorded at least ten times. V is TRBV7-2 and J is TRBJ2-3; 9 bases are a match to TRBD1. Trimming took 5 bases from V and 4 from J; bases not matched to a gene: 4. From germline, CDR1 is SGHTA and CDR2 FQGNSA. The CDR3 covers 14 residues. The DNA of the CDR3 is TGTGCCAGCAGCGAACGGACAGGGGCAGATACGCAGTATTTT. Protein: CASSERTGADTQYF.

This clonotype was detected only once. A single base separates this from a much larger clone, so it may be a read error. Here the CDR3 omits its conserved ending phenylalanine or tryptophan, so a read error is the likely source. V and J are TRBV12-3 or TRBV12-4 and TRBJ2-3; no reliable D call. This CDR3 region has 12 residues. Deletions cut 7 bases from V and 4 bases from J, with 9 bases between. The CDR3 nucleotides read TGTGCCAGCACCCTCTTCCCAGATACGCAGTATTAT. Protein product: CASTLFPDTQYY.

This chain links TRBV7-2 with TRBJ2-1; D remains ambiguous. Per germline, CDR1 SGHTA and CDR2 FQGNSA. V lost 2 bases, J lost 10 bases, and 12 bases lay in between. This CDR3 spans 13 amino acids. The CDR3 loop is CASSLWVGYEQFF. The CDR3 DNA sequence: TGTGCCAGCAGCTTATGGGTGGGCTACGAGCAGTTCTTC.

In this sample, this clonotype turned up once. The V call is TRBV7-4, the J call TRBJ2-7, with D possibly being TRBD1 (7 bases). Trimming cost V 5 bases and J 9 bases, with 26 bases left between them. CDR1 and CDR2 (germline): SGHVT, SQSDAQ. This CDR3 is 16 amino acids long. In DNA, the CDR3 is TGTGCCAGCAGCCAGAACAGGGGAAGGAGGGAAGTTAGGCAGTACTTC. Its translation is CASSQNRGRREVRQYF. The variable domain in full, completed from reference TRBV7-4 and TRBJ2-7, reads GAGVSQSPRYKVAKRGRDVALRCDSISGHVTLYWYRQTLGQGSEVLTYSQSDAQRDKSGRPSGRFSAERPERSVSTLKIQRTEQGDSAVYLCASSQNRGRREVRQYFGPGTRLTVT.

This clonotype occurred a few times. V and J are TRBV29-1 and TRBJ1-2, with a tentative D call TRBD1 (6 bases). The CDR3 has 14 residues. Germline V lookup: CDR1 SQVTM, CDR2 ANQGSEA. V gave up 5 bases and J gave up 5 bases, with 18 bases separating them. As DNA, the CDR3 is TGCAGCGTTCGACCCTCATACAGGGAATATGGCTACACCTTC. Translating it yields CSVRPSYREYGYTF. The full variable domain, in which reference TRBV29-1 and TRBJ1-2 provide the parts outside the CDR3, is SAVISQKPSRDICQRGTSLTIQCQVDSQVTMMFWYRQQPGQSLTLIATANQGSEATYESGFVIDKFPISRPNLTFSTLTVSNMSPEDSSIYLCSVRPSYREYGYTFGSGTRLTVV.

The chain joins TRBV18 to TRBJ1-2, with D unresolved. The germline V and J ends were trimmed by 2 bases and 7 bases, with 11 bases remaining between them. Germline assignment: CDR1 KGHSH and CDR2 LQKENI. This CDR3 has 13 amino acids. The CDR3 coding sequence is TGTGCCAGCTCACCAAGTGCGAGGGTTGGCTACACCTTC. Translated: CASSPSARVGYTF.

The chain has TRBV4-2 and TRBJ2-3; D call uncertain. The CDR3 has 16 amino acids. CDR1 is LGHNA and CDR2 is YNFKEQ in the germline V gene. The ends were cut back, 0 bases at V and 0 bases at J, with 10 bases in the middle. The CDR3 loop is CASSQDYFSSTDTQYF. CDR3 sequence (DNA): TGTGCCAGCAGCCAAGATTACTTCTCTAGCACAGATACGCAGTATTTT.

This clonotype was seen a few times. The rearrangement uses TRBV11-1 and TRBJ2-5, with TRBD2 as a possible D gene (5 bases). This CDR3 has 13 amino acids. Trimming pared 5 bases from V and 4 bases from J, leaving 11 bases between. Germline CDR1 and CDR2: SGHAT and FQDESV (reference sequence). The CDR3 nucleotides read TGTGCCAGCAGCGGAGGAGGCCCAGAGACCCAGTACTTC. It is translated as CASSGGGPETQYF.

This clonotype was picked up a small number of times. The chain is built from TRBV29-1 and TRBJ2-7, with D tentatively TRBD1 (6 bases). Germline CDR1 reads SQVTM; CDR2 reads ANQGSEA. This CDR3 has 13 residues. V was pared by 6 bases and J by 2 bases, with 14 bases between. Here the CDR3 DNA reads TGCAGCGTGATGACAGGCGCCCCCTACGAGCAGTACTTC. It codes for CSVMTGAPYEQYF.

The V gene is TRBV20-1, the J gene TRBJ2-7; TRBD1 agrees at 7 bases. The CDR3 totals 16 residues. Trimming cost V 1 base and J 5 bases; bases outside gene matches: 14. Germline CDR1 and CDR2: DFQATT and SNEGSKA (reference sequence). CDR3: CSARGLTGTVPNEQYF. DNA of the CDR3: TGCAGTGCTAGAGGCCTAACCGGGACAGTTCCCAACGAGCAGTACTTC.

The chain joins TRBV18 to TRBJ2-3; D perhaps matches TRBD1 (5 bases). Germline loops: CDR1 KGHSH, CDR2 LQKENI. V was trimmed by 1 base and J by 2 bases, leaving 7 bases between them. The CDR3 totals 14 residues. This CDR3 is CASSPQQVTDTQYF. In DNA, the CDR3 is TGTGCCAGCTCACCACAACAGGTCACAGATACGCAGTATTTT.

The chain uses TRBV6-5 and TRBJ2-5, with 11 bases lining up with TRBD2. Germline V gives CDR1 MNHEY, CDR2 SVGAGI. The ends lost 5 bases at V and 5 bases at J; junction bases unmatched: 10. CDR3 length: 16 amino acids. Here the CDR3 reads CASSTLAGGAGETQYF. In DNA, the CDR3 is TGTGCCAGCAGTACCTTAGCGGGGGGGGCCGGTGAGACCCAGTACTTC.

This clonotype was seen many times. The chain links TRBV7-8 to TRBJ2-1; 12 bases agree with TRBD2. This CDR3 is 15 amino acids long. Germline loops: CDR1 SGHVS, CDR2 FQNEAQ. V was clipped by 6 bases and J by 6 bases; unmatched bases: 6. The CDR3 bases are TGTGCCAGCAGACTACTAGCGGGAGGAGGCAATGAGCAGTTCTTC. Its protein is CASRLLAGGGNEQFF.

This clonotype was recorded a few times. This rearrangement joins TRBV19 to TRBJ1-4; D is possibly TRBD1 (5 bases). The germline V gene encodes CDR1 LNHDA and CDR2 SQIVND (reference sequence). The CDR3 contains 15 residues. Trimming removed 10 bases at V and 0 bases at J, with 15 bases between. Written as DNA, the CDR3 is TGTGCCATTAAGTCGACGGGGGCAACTAATGAAAAACTGTTTTTT. Amino acid sequence: CAIKSTGATNEKLFF.

The CDR3 bases are TGTGCCAGCAGTCAAGGGACAGGGGGCATCGACGAGCAGTACTTC. It encodes CASSQGTGGIDEQYF. The V gene is TRBV12-3 or TRBV12-4, the J gene TRBJ2-7, with 12 positions matching TRBD1. V lost 5 bases to trimming and J lost 5 bases; unmatched junction nucleotides: 7. This CDR3 has 15 residues.